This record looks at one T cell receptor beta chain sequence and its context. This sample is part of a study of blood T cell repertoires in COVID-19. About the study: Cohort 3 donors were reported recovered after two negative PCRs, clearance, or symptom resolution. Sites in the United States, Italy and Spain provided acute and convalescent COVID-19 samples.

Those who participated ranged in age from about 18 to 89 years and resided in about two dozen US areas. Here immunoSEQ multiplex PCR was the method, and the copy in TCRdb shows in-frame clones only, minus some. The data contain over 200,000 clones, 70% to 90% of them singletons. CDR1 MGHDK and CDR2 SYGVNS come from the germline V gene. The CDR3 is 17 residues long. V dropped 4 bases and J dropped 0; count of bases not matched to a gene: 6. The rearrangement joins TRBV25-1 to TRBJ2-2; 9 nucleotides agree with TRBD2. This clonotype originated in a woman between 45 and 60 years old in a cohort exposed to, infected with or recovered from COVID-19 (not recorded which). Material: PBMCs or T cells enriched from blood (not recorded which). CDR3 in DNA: TGTGCCAGCAGTGCTTCTAGCGGGGCGTCGAACACCGGGGAGCTGTTTTTT. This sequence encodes CASSASSGASNTGELFF.